The clone carrying this TCR beta chain was recorded a few times. Its specificity is unknown. The length of the CDR3 is 15 residues. The V and J ends lost 0 bases and 9 bases respectively, with 17 bases between them. Germline assignment: CDR1 SQVTM and CDR2 ANQGSEA. Sequencing used cDNA as its template, made by extracting RNA and reverse transcribing it. Libraries were prepared by immunoSEQ multiplex PCR; TCRdb keeps only in-frame clonotypes and omits some of them. The sample consists of 130,000 to 150,000 clones, 40% to 55% of them appearing once. The data were obtained in a study of CD8+ T cells in alopecia areata. Whole-study context: The study gave treated patients oral tofacitinib at 5 to 10 mg twice daily.

Study-level points and caveats: Resident alphabeta T-cell populations of normal skin are likewise subject to sequencing in scalp samples. Scalp lesions, especially in alopecia totalis/universalis, had higher clonality than normal scalp.

Sequencing used CD4+ T cells sorted from blood, obtained at week 0. This clonotype was sampled from a human donor with alopecia areata. The genes are TRBV29-1 and TRBJ1-4; the D is unclear. CDR3 bases: TGCAGCGTTGAAGATAGGTTCAGGACCGAAAAAAAACTGTTTTTT. Its protein is CSVEDRFRTEKKLFF.